This T cell receptor (beta chain) was recorded in a study of blood T cells in healthy people across ages. Next came a second PCR, run for about 6 to 12 cycles, which used a sample-barcoded 5' primer along with a J-beta primer mix. TCRdb re-analysed the 5' RACE reads in MiXCR, keeping a single row per CDR3 protein. The sample consists of fewer than 750,000 distinct CDR3 sequences, 40% to 50% of them appearing once. Trimming took off 6 bases at V and 9 bases at J, with 21 bases between the two ends. The CDR3 sequence is 15 residues long. The germline V gene encodes CDR1 LGHDT and CDR2 YNNKEL (reference sequence).

The chain recombines TRBV3-1 with TRBJ2-1, with D uncertain. Sequenced sample: blood. This clonotype was obtained from an elderly man in good health. CDR3 in amino acids: CASSYIGSERFEQFF. The CDR3 bases are TGTGCCAGCAGTTACATCGGCAGCGAAAGGTTTGAGCAGTTCTTC.